The clone carrying this T cell receptor beta chain turned up a few times. TCRdb used MiXCR to reprocess the 5' RACE reads, holding one entry per CDR3 protein. The repertoire holds just over 500,000 distinct CDR3 sequences, with 20% to 25% as singletons. This entry comes from a study of identical twins. Trimming took 5 bases from V and 4 from J, leaving 12 bases between them. CDR3 length: 14 amino acids. Separately, the same data were catalogued under a study of T cells expressing NK-cell markers.

The TCR comes from a woman in her late teens or twenties in good health. The chain has TRBV12-3 or TRBV12-4 and TRBJ1-5; D unclear. Sequencing used CD4+ T cells sorted from blood. The DNA for the CDR3 is TGTGCCAGCAGTCGGGCTTCGGGGAATCAGCCCCAGCATTTT. This codes for CASSRASGNQPQHF.